This TCR beta chain is from a study of shared clonotypes between healthy human individuals. At deep level, the assay was performed. The sorted-subset replicate PCRs were given 200 ng DNA, which is about 30,000 T cell genomes. The method was immunoSEQ multiplex PCR; TCRdb's version includes in-frame clones alone and lacks a portion of them. The sample consists of a few million clones, about 92% of them appearing once. The investigators split CD4+ cells into a CD45RA+ naive subset and a CD45RA-negative memory subset. This CDR3 has 16 amino acids. V lost 2 bases to trimming and J lost 5 bases; unmatched junction nucleotides: 5. The germline CDR1 and CDR2 sequences are KGHSH and LQKENI.

This sequence joins TRBV18 and TRBJ2-3; 12 bases are shared with TRBD2. The sample consisted of naive CD4+ T cells from PBMCs. Subset specified: CD45RA+ positively selected. This receptor was obtained from a man aged 18 to 30 in good health. Some clones in this sample may be carry-over from other donors' samples. The CDR3 coding sequence is TGTGCCAGCTCACCAATGACTAGCGGGAGTTTAGATACGCAGTATTTT. Translating gives CASSPMTSGSLDTQYF.